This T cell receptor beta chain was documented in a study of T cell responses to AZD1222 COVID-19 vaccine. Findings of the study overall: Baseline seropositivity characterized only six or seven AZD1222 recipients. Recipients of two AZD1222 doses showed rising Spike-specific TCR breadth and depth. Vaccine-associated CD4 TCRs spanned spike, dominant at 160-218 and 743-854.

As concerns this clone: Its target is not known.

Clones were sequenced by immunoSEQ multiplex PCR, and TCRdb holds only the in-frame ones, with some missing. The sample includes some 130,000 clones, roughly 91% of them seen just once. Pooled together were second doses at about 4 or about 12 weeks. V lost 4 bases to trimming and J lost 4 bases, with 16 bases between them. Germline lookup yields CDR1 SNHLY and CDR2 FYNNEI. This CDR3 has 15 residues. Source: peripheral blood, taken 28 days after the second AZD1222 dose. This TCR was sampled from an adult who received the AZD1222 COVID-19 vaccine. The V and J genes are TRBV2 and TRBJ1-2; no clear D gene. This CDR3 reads CASSVSSLTSYGYTF. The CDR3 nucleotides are TGTGCCAGCAGTGTAAGTTCGCTGACCTCCTATGGCTACACCTTC.